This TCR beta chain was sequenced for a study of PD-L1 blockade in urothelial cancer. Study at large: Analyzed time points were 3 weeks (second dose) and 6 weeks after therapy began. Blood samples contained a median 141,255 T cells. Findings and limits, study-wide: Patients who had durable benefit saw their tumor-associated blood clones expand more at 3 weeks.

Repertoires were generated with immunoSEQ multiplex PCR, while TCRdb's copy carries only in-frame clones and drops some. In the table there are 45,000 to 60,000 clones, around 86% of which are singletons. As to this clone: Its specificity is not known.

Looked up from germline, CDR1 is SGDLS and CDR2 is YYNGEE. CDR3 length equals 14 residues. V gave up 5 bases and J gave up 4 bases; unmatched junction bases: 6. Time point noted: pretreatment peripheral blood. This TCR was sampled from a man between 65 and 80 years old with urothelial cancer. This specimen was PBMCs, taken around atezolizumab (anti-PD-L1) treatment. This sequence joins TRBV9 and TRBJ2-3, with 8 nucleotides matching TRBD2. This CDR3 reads CASSAGGGPDTQYF. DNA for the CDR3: TGTGCCAGCAGTGCCGGGGGGGGGCCAGATACGCAGTATTTT.